This TCR beta chain is from a study of molecular identifiers for immune sequencing clone quantification. CDR1 is SGHRS and CDR2 is YFSETQ in the germline V gene. Unmatched junction bases numbered 13, after V lost 4 bases and J lost 4 bases. This CDR3 comprises 16 residues. MiXCR, applied by TCRdb to the PCR reads, yields one record per CDR3 protein. The sample yields about 63,000 distinct CDR3 sequences, under 20% seen once. The receptor was isolated from a human donor in good health. Some libraries in this study had Jurkat cell RNA spiked in. Sequencing input: naive CD8+ T cells from blood, with Jurkat cell RNA spiked in. Subset: FACS-sorted CD8+CD4-CCR7+CD45RA+ naive T cells. The chain links TRBV5-1 to TRBJ2-5, with 7 bases aligning to TRBD2. As DNA, the CDR3 is TGCGCCAGCAGCCCTCGCATGGGACTAAACGGAGAGACCCAGTACTTC. This translates into CASSPRMGLNGETQYF.